This TCR beta chain was found in a study of control samples from healthy donors and cancer patients. Profiling relied on immunoSEQ multiplex PCR, and the TCRdb table lists in-frame clones only, not all of them. The sample includes more than 100,000 clones, more than 85% seen only once; the top ten take roughly 8.7%. CDR1 and CDR2 (germline): MNHNY, SVGAGI (reference sequence). The CDR3 sequence is 14 residues long. The junction had 7 bases not matched to a gene; V was cut back by 8 bases and J by 2 bases. The receptor was derived from a man aged 18 to 29 in good health. Sequencing used blood. This sequence joins TRBV6-6 and TRBJ2-7, with 9 bases matching TRBD1. The CDR3 reads CASSIGTGTYEQYF. The CDR3 DNA is TGTGCCAGCTCGATAGGGACAGGGACCTACGAGCAGTACTTC.